Included here is one TCR beta chain sequence, with context. These data originate in a study of regulatory T cells in long-lasting Graves disease. Construction of the TCR beta libraries employed iRepertoire HTBI primers in conjunction with Arm-PCR of CDR3 regions. TCRdb analysed the multiplex PCR reads with MiXCR anew, one entry per CDR3 protein. The table has 420,000 or so distinct CDR3 sequences, 20% to 25% seen once. Time point: persistent/refractory GD, antithyroid drugs over 5 years with positive TRAb. The TCR library was prepared using RNA isolated from PBMCs. The source of this sequence is a female donor with Graves disease. Sample: peripheral blood mononuclear cells (PBMCs), taken when the disease was refractory, from a patient treated with antithyroid drugs.

In nucleotides, the CDR3 is TGCGCCAGCAAAGGGCAGCCAGCCGACTATGGCTACACCTTC. Encoded protein: CASKGQPADYGYTF. The J gene is TRBJ1-2, the V gene TRBV5-1; no firm D call. The CDR3 totals 14 residues. Germline V CDR1 and CDR2: SGHRS, YFSETQ. V gave up 6 bases and J gave up 3 bases, with 15 bases separating them.